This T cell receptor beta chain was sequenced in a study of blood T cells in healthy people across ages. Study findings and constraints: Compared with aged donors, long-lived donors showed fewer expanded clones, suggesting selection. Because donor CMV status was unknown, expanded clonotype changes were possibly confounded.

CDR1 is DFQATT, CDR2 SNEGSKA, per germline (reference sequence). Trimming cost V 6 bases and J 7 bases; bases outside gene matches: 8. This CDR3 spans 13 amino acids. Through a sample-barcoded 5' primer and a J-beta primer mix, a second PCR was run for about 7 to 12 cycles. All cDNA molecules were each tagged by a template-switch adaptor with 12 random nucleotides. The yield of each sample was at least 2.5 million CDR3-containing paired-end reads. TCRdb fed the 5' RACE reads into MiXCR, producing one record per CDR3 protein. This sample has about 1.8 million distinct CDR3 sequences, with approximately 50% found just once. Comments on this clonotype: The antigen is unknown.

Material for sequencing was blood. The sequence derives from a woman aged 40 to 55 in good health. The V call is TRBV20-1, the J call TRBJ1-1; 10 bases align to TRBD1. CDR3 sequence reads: CSAPGTGAHEAFF. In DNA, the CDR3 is TGCAGTGCCCCCGGGACAGGGGCCCATGAAGCTTTCTTT.